This entry describes one T cell receptor (beta chain). The antigen is undetermined. Trimming took 1 base from V and 2 from J, leaving 12 bases between them. The CDR3 runs to 15 residues. In germline, CDR1 is MNHNS, CDR2 SASEGT. Via MiXCR, TCRdb re-called the reads, giving one row per CDR3 protein. The table shows roughly 500,000 distinct CDR3 sequences, with 16% occurring only once. This sample stems from a study of T cell repertoires in cytomegalovirus infection. Looking at the study overall: Public signatures in TCR beta pointed to CMV infection and matching HLA type. General observations from the study: Identification of carriers of CMV plus the relevant HLA was performed using cumulative public TCR beta family frequency. In two of eight donors, the top clonotype was HLA-C-restricted CMV-specific.

The clonotype was recovered from a human donor in good health (CMV status not recorded). Some clones in this sample may be carry-over from other donors' samples. The sequencing sample was made of CD8+ T cells from PBMCs. The chain employs TRBV6-1 and TRBJ2-7, with D maybe TRBD2 (5 bases). The CDR3: CASSEGPLEPYEQYF. The CDR3 coding sequence is TGTGCCAGCAGTGAAGGTCCACTAGAACCCTACGAGCAGTACTTC.